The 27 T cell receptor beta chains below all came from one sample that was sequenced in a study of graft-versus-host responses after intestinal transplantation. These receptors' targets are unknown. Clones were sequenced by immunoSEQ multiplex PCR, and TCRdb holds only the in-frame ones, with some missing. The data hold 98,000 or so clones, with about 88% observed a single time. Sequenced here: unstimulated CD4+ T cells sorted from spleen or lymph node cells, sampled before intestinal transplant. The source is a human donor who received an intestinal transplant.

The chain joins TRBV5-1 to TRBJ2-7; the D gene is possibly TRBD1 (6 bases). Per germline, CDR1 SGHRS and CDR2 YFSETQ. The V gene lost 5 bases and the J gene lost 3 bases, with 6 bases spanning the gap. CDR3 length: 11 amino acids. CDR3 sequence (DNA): TGCGCCAGCAGGGACAGCTACGAGCAGTACTTC. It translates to CASRDSYEQYF.

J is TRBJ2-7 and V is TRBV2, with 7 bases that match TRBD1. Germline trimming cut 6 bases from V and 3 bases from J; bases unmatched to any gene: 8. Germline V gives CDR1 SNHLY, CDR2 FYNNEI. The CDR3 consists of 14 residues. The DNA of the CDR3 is TGTGCCAGCAGAGTCGACAGGGCCAGCTACGAGCAGTACTTC. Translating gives CASRVDRASYEQYF.

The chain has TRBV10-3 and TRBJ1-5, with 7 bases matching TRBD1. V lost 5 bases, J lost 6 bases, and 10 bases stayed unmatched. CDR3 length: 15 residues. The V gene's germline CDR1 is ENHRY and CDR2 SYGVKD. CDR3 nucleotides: TGTGCCATCAGTCCAGACAGGGTTTTGAGTCAGCCCCAGCATTTT. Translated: CAISPDRVLSQPQHF.

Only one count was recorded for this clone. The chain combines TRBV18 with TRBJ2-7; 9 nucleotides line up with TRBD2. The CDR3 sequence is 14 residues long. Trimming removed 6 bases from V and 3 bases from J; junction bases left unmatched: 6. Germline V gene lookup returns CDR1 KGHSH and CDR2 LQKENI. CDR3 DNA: TGTGCCAGCTCGCCGGCTAGCGGGAACTACGAGCAGTACTTC. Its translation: CASSPASGNYEQYF.

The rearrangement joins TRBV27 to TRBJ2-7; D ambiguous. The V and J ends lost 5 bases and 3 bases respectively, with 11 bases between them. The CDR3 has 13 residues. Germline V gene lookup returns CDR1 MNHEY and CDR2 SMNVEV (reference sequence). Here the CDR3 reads CASSRSRGYEQYF. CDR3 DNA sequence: TGTGCCAGCAGTCGTAGTAGAGGCTACGAGCAGTACTTC.

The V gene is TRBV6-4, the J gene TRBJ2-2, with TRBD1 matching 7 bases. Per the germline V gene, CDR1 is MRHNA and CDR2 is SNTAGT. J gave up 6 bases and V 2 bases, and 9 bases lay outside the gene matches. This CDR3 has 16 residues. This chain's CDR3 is CASSDQGRGIAGELFF. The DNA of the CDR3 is TGTGCCAGCAGTGACCAGGGCAGGGGGATTGCCGGGGAGCTGTTTTTT.

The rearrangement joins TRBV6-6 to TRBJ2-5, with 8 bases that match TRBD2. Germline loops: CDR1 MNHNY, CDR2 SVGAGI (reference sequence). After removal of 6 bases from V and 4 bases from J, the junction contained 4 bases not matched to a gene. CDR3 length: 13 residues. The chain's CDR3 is CASRPGTRETQYF. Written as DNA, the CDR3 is TGTGCCAGCAGGCCCGGGACTAGAGAGACCCAGTACTTC.

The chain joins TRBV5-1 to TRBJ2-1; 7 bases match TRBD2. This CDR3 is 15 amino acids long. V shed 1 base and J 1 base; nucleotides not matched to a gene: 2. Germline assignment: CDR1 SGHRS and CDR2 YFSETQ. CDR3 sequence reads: CASSLIAGSYNEQFF. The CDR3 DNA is TGCGCCAGCAGCTTGATAGCGGGTTCCTACAATGAGCAGTTCTTC.

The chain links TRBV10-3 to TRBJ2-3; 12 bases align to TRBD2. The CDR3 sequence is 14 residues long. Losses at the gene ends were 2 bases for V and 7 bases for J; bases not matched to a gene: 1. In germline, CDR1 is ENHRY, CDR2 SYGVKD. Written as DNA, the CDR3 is TGTGCCATCAGTGAGACTAGCGGGAGGTATACGCAGTATTTT. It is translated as CAISETSGRYTQYF.

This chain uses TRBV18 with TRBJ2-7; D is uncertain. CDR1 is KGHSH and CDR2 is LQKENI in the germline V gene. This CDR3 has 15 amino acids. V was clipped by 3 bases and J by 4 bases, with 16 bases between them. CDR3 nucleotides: TGTGCCAGCTCACCCCCCCCCGGAGCCCCGTACGAGCAGTACTTC. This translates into CASSPPPGAPYEQYF.

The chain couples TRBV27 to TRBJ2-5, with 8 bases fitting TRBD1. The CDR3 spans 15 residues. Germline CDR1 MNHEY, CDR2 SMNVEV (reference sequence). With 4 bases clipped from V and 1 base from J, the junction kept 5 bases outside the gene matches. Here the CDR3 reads CASSSLGQGQETQYF. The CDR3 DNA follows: TGTGCCAGCAGTTCACTCGGACAGGGCCAAGAGACCCAGTACTTC.

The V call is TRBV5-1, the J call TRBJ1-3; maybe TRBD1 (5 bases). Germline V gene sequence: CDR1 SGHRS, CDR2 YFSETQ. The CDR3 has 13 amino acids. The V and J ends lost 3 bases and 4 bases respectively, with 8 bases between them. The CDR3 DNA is TGCGCCAGCAGCTGGACAAGCGGAAACACCATATATTTT. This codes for CASSWTSGNTIYF. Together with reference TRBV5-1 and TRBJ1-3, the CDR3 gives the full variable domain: KAGVTQTPRYLIKTRGQQVTLSCSPISGHRSVSWYQQTPGQGLQFLFEYFSETQRNKGNFPGRFSGRQFSNSRSEMNVSTLELGDSALYLCASSWTSGNTIYFGEGSWLTVV.

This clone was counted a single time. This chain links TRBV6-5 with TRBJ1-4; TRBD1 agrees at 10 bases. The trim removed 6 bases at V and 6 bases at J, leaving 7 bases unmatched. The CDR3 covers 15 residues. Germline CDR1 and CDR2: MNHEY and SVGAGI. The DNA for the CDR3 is TGTGCCAGCAGCCCCCCCGGGACAGGGGATGAAAAACTGTTTTTT. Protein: CASSPPGTGDEKLFF.

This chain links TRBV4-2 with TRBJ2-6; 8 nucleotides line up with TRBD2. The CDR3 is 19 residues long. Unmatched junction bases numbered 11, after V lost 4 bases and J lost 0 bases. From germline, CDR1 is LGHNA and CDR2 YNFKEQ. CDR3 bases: TGTGCCAGCAGCCTAAGGACTAGCTGGTACGGCTCTGGGGCCAACGTCCTGACTTTC. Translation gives CASSLRTSWYGSGANVLTF.

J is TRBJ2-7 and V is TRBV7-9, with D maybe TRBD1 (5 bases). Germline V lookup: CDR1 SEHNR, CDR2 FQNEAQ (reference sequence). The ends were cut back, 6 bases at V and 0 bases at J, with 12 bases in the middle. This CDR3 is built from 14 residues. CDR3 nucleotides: TGTGCCAGCAGGTCTACAGGTGGCTCCTACGAGCAGTACTTC. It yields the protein CASRSTGGSYEQYF.

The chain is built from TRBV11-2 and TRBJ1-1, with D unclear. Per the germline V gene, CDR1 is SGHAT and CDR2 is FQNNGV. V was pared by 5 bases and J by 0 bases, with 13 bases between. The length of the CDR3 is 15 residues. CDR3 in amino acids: CASSHEASMNTEAFF. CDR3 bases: TGTGCCAGCAGCCACGAGGCATCCATGAACACTGAAGCTTTCTTT.

The CDR3 reads CASSPTSGTGGREQYF. DNA for the CDR3: TGTGCCAGTAGTCCGACCTCCGGGACAGGGGGCCGGGAGCAGTACTTC. J is TRBJ2-7 and V is TRBV19; TRBD1 agrees at 12 bases. The CDR3 is made up of 16 amino acids. The germline V gene encodes CDR1 LNHDA and CDR2 SQIVND (reference sequence). With V trimmed by 5 bases and J by 7 bases, 12 bases remained unmatched.

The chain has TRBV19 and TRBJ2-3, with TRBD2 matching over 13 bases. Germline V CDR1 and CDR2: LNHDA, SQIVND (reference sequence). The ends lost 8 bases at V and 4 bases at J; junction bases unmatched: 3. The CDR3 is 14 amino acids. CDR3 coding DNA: TGTGCCAGTGGACTAGCGGGAGCCCCAGATACGCAGTATTTT. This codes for CASGLAGAPDTQYF. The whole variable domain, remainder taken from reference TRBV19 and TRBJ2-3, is DGGITQSPKYLFRKEGQNVTLSCEQNLNHDAMYWYRQDPGQGLRLIYYSQIVNDFQKGDIAEGYSVSREKKESFPLTVTSAQKNPTAFYLCASGLAGAPDTQYFGPGTRLTVL.

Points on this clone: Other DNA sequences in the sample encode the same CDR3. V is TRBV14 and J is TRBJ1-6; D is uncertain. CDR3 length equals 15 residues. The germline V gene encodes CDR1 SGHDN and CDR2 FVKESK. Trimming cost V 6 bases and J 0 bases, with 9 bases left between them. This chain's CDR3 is CASSLRSSYNSPLHF. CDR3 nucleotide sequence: TGTGCCAGCAGTCTTAGGAGCTCCTATAATTCACCCCTCCACTTT.

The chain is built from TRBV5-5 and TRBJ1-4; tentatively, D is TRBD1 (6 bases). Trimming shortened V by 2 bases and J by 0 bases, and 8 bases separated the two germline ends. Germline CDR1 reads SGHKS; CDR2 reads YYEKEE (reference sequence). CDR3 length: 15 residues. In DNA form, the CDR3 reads TGTGCCAGCAGCTTAGAGGGGGCAACTAATGAAAAACTGTTTTTT. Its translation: CASSLEGATNEKLFF. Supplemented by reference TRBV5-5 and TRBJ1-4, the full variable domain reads DAGVTQSPTHLIKTRGQQVTLRCSPISGHKSVSWYQQVLGQGPQFIFQYYEKEERGRGNFPDRFSARQFPNYSSELNVNALLLGDSALYLCASSLEGATNEKLFFGSGTQLSVL.

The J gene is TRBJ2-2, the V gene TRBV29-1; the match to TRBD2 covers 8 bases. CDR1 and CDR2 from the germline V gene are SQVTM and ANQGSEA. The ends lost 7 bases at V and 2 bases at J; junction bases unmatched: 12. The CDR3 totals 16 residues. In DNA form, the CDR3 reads TGCAGCGCTAAAGGGGCTAGCGGGTCAAACACCGGGGAGCTGTTTTTT. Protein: CSAKGASGSNTGELFF.

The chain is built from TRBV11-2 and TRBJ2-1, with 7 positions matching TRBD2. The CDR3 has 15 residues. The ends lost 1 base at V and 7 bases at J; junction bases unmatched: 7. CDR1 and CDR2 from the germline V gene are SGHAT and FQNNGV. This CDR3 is CASSLVGASGNEQFF. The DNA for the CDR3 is TGTGCCAGCAGCTTAGTAGGAGCTAGCGGAAATGAGCAGTTCTTC.

The CDR3 DNA follows: TGCGCCAGCAGCTTAGAACAGGGGGCGATTTTGGCAAACACTGAAGCTTTCTTT. Its translation: CASSLEQGAILANTEAFF. The chain employs TRBV4-1 and TRBJ1-1, with TRBD1 matching 9 bases. V gave up 5 bases and J gave up 2 bases; unmatched junction bases: 15. This CDR3 is 18 amino acids long. Per the germline V gene, CDR1 is MGHRA and CDR2 is YSYEKL.

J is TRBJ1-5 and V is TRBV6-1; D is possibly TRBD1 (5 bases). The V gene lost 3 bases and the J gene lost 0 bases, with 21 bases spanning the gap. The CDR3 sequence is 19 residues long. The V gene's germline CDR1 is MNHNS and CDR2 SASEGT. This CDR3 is CASSETAWVGGNSNQPQHF. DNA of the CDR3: TGTGCCAGCAGTGAGACAGCCTGGGTGGGGGGTAATAGCAATCAGCCCCAGCATTTT.

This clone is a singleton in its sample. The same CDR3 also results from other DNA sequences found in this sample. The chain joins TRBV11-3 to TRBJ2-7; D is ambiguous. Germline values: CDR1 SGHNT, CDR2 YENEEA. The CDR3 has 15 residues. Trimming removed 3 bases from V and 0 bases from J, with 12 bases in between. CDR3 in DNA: TGTGCCAGCAGCTTCGGAAAGGGATTCTCCTACGAGCAGTACTTC. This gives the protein CASSFGKGFSYEQYF.

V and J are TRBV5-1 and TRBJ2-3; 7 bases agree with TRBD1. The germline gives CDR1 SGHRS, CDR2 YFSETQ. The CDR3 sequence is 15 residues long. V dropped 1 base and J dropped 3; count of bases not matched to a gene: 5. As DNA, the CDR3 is TGCGCCAGCAGCTTGACGGACAGGAGAACAGATACGCAGTATTTT. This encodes CASSLTDRRTDTQYF.

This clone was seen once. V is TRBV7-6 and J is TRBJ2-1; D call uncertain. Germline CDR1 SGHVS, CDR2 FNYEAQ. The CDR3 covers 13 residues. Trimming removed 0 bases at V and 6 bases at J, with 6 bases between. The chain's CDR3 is CASSLAEPNEQFF. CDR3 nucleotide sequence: TGTGCCAGCAGCTTAGCAGAGCCCAATGAGCAGTTCTTC.